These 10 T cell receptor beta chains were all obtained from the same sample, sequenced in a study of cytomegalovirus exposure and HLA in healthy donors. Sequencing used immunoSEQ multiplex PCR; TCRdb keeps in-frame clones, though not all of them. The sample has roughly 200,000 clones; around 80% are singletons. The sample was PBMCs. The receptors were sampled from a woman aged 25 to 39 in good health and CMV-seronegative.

The CDR3 protein is CAISGGGSPLHF. As DNA, the CDR3 is TGTGCCATCAGTGGGGGGGGATCGCCCCTCCACTTT. The chain links TRBV10-3 to TRBJ1-6; maybe TRBD1 (5 bases). V lost 4 bases to trimming and J lost 13 bases, with 11 bases between them. CDR3 length equals 12 residues. Germline values: CDR1 ENHRY, CDR2 SYGVKD.

CDR3 amino acids: CASSLEGGNTEAFF. The CDR3 nucleotides are TGTGCCAGCAGCTTAGAAGGGGGGAACACTGAAGCTTTCTTT. The J gene is TRBJ1-1, the V gene TRBV7-6, with a tentative D call TRBD1 (6 bases). Per the germline V gene, CDR1 is SGHVS and CDR2 is FNYEAQ. Trimming took 1 base from V and 1 from J, leaving 7 bases between them. The CDR3 sequence is 14 residues long.

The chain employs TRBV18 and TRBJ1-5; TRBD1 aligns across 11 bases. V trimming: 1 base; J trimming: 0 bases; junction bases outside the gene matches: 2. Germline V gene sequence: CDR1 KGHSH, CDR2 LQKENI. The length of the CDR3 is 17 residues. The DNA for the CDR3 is TGTGCCAGCTCACCACGGGACAGGGGGAATAGCAATCAGCCCCAGCATTTT. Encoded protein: CASSPRDRGNSNQPQHF.

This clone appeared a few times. CDR3 residues: CASSPGTLETQYF. In nucleotides, the CDR3 is TGCGCCAGCAGCCCAGGGACACTGGAGACCCAGTACTTC. The chain uses TRBV5-1 and TRBJ2-5, with a tentative D call TRBD1 (6 bases). This CDR3 has 13 residues. Trimming left V 4 bases short and J 5 bases short, with 12 bases between. CDR1 is SGHRS and CDR2 is YFSETQ in the germline V gene.

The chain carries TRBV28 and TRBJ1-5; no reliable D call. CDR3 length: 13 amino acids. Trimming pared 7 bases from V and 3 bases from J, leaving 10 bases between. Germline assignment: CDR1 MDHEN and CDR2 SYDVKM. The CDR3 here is CASNPRLNQPQHF. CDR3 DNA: TGTGCCAGCAACCCGAGGCTCAATCAGCCCCAGCATTTT.

In nucleotides, the CDR3 is TGTGCCAGCAGTCCGACTGGCCCCGCCGCCCAGTACTTC. Encoded protein: CASSPTGPAAQYF. The chain carries TRBV27 and TRBJ2-5; the D is unclear. Trimming removed 5 bases from V and 9 bases from J, with 16 bases in between. Germline V gene sequence: CDR1 MNHEY, CDR2 SMNVEV (reference sequence). The CDR3 is 13 amino acids.

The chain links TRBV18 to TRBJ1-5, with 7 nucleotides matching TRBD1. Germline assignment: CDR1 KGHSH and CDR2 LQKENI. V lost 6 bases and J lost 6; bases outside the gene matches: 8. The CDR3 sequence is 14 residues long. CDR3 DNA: TGTGCCAGCTCGCAACAGGGGAGGCGTCAGCCCCAGCATTTT. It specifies CASSQQGRRQPQHF. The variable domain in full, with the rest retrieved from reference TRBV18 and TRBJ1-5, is NAGVMQNPRHLVRRRGQEARLRCSPMKGHSHVYWYRQLPEEGLKFMVYLQKENIIDESGMPKERFSAEFPKEGPSILRIQQVVRGDSAAYFCASSQQGRRQPQHFGDGTRLSIL.

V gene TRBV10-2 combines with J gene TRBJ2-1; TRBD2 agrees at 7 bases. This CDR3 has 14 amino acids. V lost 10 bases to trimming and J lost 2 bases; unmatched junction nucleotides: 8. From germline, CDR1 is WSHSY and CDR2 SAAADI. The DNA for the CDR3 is TGCGCCACCTCGGGAGGAGTCACCTACAATGAGCAGTTCTTC. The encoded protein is CATSGGVTYNEQFF.

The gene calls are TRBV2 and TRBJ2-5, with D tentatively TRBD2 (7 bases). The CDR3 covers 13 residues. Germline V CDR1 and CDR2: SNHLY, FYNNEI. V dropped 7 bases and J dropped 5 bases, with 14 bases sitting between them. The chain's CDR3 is CASNRDSGETQYF. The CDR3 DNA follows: TGTGCCAGCAACAGGGATAGCGGGGAGACCCAGTACTTC.

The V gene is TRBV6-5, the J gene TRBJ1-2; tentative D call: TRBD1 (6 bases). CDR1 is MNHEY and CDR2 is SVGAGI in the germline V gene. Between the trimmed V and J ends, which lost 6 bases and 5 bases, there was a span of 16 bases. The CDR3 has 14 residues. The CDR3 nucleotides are TGTGCCAGCAGCCCTTCTACAGGGTTATATGGCTACACCTTC. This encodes CASSPSTGLYGYTF.